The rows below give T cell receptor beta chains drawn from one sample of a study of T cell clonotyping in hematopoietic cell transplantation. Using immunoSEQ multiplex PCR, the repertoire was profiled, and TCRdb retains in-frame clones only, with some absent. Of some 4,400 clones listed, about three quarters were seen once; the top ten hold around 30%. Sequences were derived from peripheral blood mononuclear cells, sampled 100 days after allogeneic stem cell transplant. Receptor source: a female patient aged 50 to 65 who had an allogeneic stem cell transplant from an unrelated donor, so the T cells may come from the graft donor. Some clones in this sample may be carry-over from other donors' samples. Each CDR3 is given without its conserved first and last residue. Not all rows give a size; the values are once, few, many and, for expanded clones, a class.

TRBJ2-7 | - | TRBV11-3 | ASRASGSDEQY
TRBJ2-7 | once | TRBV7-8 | ASSPRTASYEQY
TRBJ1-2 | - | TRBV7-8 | ASSLEVKGQGTGGYT
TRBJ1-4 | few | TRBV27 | ASSLAVYNEKLF
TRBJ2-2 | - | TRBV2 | ASLETSNTGELF
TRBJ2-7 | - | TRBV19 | ASSSSGTGSYEQY
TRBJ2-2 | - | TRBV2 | ASSELGEAGELF
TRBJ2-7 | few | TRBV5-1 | ASTPGGSYEQY
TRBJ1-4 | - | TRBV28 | ASENNEKLF
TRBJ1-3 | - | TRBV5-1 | ASSLDGSGNTIY
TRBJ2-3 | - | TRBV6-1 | ASSTTSGGADTQY
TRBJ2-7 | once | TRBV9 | ASSYGQGGFYEQY
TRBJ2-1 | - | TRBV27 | ASSVIGNEQF
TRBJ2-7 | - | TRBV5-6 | ASSLGLATTYEQY
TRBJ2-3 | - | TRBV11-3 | ASSFQNGGDTQY
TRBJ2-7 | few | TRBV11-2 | ASSSLGPSSYEQY
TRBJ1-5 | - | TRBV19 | ASSIDGQSNQPQH
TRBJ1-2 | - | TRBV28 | ASGDPGGGAGDGYT
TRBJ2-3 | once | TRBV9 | ASSAGGGPDTQY
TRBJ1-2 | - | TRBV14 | ASSLSGGRYGYT
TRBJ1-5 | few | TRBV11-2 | ASSLGSDQPQH
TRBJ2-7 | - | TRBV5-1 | ASSTGQVPYEQY
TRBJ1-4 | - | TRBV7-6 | ASSLVLAGPTNEKLF
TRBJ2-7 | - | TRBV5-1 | ASSLAGVSYEQY
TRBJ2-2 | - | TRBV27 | ASSPLGTSGGNTGELF
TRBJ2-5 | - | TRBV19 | ASSSTGHQETQY
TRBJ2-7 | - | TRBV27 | ASSPQGTVYEQY
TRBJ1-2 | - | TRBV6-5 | ASRPQWGTYGYT
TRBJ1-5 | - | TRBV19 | ASNTGRWYSNQPQH
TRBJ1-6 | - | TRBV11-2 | ASSLHQGGSPLH
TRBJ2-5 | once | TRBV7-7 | ASSSRTGAIQETQY
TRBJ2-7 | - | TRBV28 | ASKLGGTYEQY
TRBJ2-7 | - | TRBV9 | ASSVEGFSESYEQY
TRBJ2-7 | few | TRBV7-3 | ASSLSGGSYEQY
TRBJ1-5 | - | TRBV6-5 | ASSEARAHQPQH
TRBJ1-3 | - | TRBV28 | ASSRGGTGNTIY
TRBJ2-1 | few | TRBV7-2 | ASSPMGGTYNEQF
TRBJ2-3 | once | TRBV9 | ASSPGTWNTDTQY
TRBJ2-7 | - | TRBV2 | ASSEGQDPYEQY
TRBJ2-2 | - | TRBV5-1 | ASSAGRGISGGELF
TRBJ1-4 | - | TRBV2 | ASSEQGKLF
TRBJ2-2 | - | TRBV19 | ASSIDGRRNTGELF
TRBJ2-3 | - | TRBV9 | ASSTAGRTDTQY
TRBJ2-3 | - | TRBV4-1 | ASSRLDMVPSLTDTQY
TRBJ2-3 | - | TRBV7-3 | ASRPTSGGMDTQY